This TCR beta chain was captured in a study of cytomegalovirus exposure and HLA in healthy donors (dated by TCRdb to about 2017). Study-level background: According to a later analysis, the roughly 130 validation repertoires were produced on the same platform as the 680 or so repertoires of the first cohort. The aim of the study was to test whether cataloging public T cell receptors could identify signatures of past pathogen exposure. A separate validation cohort of roughly 120 different subjects was used in addition to the roughly 670-subject first cohort. To predict cytomegalovirus infection status, the study combined high-throughput TCR immunosequencing, statistical association of individual TCRs with disease status, and machine learning.

The donors were included in the validation cohort of 120 subjects, a group kept apart from the roughly 670-subject first cohort. CDR1 SGHAT and CDR2 FQNNGV are derived from the germline V gene. There are 14 amino acids in the CDR3, from cysteine to phenylalanine inclusive. CDR3 DNA is the only sequence kept; it has 42 bases, read in frame from the first base. Between the V and J ends, shortened by 1 base and 5 bases respectively, the junction contains 11 bases. Library generation was performed with the immunoSEQ multiplex PCR assay. The authors processed their data as follows. A statistical classification framework was built to diagnose cytomegalovirus status from the catalog of TCR beta chain sequences. Drawn from immuneACCESS, this table holds only the in-frame rearrangements with V and J called that TCRdb kept. Clones are partly lost; checked studies trace under half to an unresolved V gene and leave the rest unexplained. V, J and clone size derive from that table, while D and trimming were established from the DNA sequence. The sample table holds around 250,000 clones, of which 90% were seen once. Of the sample, around 0.34% is held by the ten largest clones.

Comments on this clone: Its antigen remains unidentified. Per-nucleotide qualities are absent, and no much larger clonotype sits a single base away.

Findings and caveats that apply to the study as a whole: It was suggested by the authors that the approach could potentially be generalized to other disease states and immunological phenotypes. Most TCR sequences were seen in very few donors, while some public TCRs were found in many individuals. The classifier was reported to diagnose cytomegalovirus status with high specificity and sensitivity in both the original and validation cohorts. In the study, approximately 160 TCR beta chains were listed as associated with cytomegalovirus. In vitro tests confirmed that a few of the cytomegalovirus-associated TCR beta chains recognize cytomegalovirus antigens. Subsequent analysis determined that TCRs grouped into clusters in the first cohort also showed a tendency toward co-occurrence across the roughly 120 validation repertoires, and 85% to 95% of cluster scores exceeded 0. A later analysis lacked HLA typing for the validation cohort, so it scored co-occurrence in that cohort across all 120 or so repertoires.

Recombination joined TRBV11-2 with TRBJ1-1; 5 matching bases give a weak D call of TRBD1. The receptor was isolated from a woman between 18 and 29 years old in good health and CMV-seronegative. Source material: PBMCs. At the DNA level, the sequence is TGTGCCAGCAGCTTAGCCCCGCGGGGGACTGAAGCTTTCTTT. Translated, this is CASSLAPRGTEAFF.